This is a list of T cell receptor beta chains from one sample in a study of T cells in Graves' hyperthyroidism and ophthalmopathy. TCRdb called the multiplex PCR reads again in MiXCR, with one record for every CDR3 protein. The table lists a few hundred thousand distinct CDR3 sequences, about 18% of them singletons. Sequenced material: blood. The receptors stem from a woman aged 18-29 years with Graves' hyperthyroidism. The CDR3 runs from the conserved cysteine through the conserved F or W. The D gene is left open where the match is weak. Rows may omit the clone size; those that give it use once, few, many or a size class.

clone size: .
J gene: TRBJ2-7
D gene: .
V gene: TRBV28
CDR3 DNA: TGTGCCTGCAGTTTGCCCGGCTCCTACGAGCAGTACTTC
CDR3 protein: CACSLPGSYEQYF

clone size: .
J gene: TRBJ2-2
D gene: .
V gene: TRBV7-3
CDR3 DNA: TGTGCCAGCAGCTCCAATTGGGGATCCGGGGAGCTGTTTTTT
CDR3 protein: CASSSNWGSGELFF

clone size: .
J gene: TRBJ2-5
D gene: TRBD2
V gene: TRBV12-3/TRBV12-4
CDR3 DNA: TGTGCCAGCAGTGCGCGACTAGCGGGGGGGCCAGGTTTAAAGACCCAGTACTTC
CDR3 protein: CASSARLAGGPGLKTQYF

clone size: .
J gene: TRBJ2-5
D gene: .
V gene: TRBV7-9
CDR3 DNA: TGTGCCAGTTCCTCCCCGGGCCAGGAGACCCAGTACTTC
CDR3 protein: CASSSPGQETQYF

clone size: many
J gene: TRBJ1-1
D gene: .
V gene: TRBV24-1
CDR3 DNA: TGTGCCACCAGTGACCTCAGACAGGACCACCTCTTGGGAGATGAAGCTTTCTTT
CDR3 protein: CATSDLRQDHLLGDEAFF

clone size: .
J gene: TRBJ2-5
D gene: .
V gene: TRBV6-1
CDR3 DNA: TGTGCCAGCAGTGACTGGACAGCGGTTACCGAGACCCAGTACTTC
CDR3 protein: CASSDWTAVTETQYF

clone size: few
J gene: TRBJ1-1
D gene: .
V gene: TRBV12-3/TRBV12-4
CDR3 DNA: TGTGCCAGCAGCTTGGTCGTGGGTAATAGTAACACTGAAGCTGTCTTT
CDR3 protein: CASSLVVGNSNTEAVF

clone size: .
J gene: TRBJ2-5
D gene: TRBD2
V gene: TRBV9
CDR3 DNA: TGTGCCAGCAGCGTTTTTACTAGCGGGGCCCAAGAGACCCAGTACTTC
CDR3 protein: CASSVFTSGAQETQYF

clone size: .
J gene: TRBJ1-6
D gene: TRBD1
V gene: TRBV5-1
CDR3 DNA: TGCGCCAGTGCGTGGACAGGGGGCAATTCACCCCTCCACTTT
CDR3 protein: CASAWTGGNSPLHF

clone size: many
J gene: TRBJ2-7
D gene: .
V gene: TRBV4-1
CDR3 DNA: TGCGCCAGCAGCCGGATCCCCATAATCTACGAGCAGTACTTC
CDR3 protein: CASSRIPIIYEQYF

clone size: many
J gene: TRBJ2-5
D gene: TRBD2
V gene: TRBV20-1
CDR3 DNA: TGCAGTGCTAGACCCCCCTTAGCGGGGGGACAAGAGACCCAGTACTTC
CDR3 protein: CSARPPLAGGQETQYF

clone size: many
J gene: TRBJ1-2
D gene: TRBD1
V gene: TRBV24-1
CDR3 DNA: TGTGCCACCAGTGACCCCGACAGGGTCTATGGCTACACCTTC
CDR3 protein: CATSDPDRVYGYTF

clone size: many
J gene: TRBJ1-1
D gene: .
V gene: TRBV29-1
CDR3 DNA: TGCAGCGTCCACGGACGGTCTGGGGAAGCTTTCTTT
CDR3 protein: CSVHGRSGEAFF

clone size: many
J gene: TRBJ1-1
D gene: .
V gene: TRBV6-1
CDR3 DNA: TGTGCCAGCAGTGAGGGGGACCGGAACACTGAAGCTTTCTTT
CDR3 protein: CASSEGDRNTEAFF

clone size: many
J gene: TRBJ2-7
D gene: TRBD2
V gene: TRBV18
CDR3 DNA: TGTGCCAGCTCACCAACGAGGGAGGGTTCCGGGCAGTACTTC
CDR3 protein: CASSPTREGSGQYF

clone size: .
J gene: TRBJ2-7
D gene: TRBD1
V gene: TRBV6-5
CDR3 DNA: TGTGCCAGCAGTTACCTCAGGACAGGGGGCTACGAGCAGTACTTC
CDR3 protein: CASSYLRTGGYEQYF

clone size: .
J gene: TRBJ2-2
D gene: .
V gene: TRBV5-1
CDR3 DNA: TGCGCCAGCAGCTTTTCCGGGACAACGAACACCGGGGAGCTGTTTTTT
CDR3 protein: CASSFSGTTNTGELFF

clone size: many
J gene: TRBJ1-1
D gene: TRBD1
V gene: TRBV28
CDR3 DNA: TGTGCCAGCGATGGGACAGGGGGCTCCCCGAACACTGAAGCTTTCTTT
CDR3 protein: CASDGTGGSPNTEAFF

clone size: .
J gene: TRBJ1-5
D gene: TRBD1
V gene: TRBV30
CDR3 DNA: TGTGCCTGGACCATCGCAGGGGGCCGAGGCAATCAGCCCCAGCATTTT
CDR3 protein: CAWTIAGGRGNQPQHF

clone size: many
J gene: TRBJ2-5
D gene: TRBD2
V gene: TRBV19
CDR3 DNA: TGTGCCAGTAGGCCCCCCGGGACTAGTGCGGCAGAGACCCAGTACTTC
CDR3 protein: CASRPPGTSAAETQYF

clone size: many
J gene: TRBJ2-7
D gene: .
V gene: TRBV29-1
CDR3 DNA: TGCAGCGTTGTTACAGCCTACGAGCAGTACTTC
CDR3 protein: CSVVTAYEQYF

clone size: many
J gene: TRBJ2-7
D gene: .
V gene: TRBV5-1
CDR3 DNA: TGCGCCAGCAGCTCCCAGGGGATATCCTACGAGCAGTACTTC
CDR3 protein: CASSSQGISYEQYF

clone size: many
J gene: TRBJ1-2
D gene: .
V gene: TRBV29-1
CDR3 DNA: TGCAGCGTACGACAATCCTATGGCTACACCTTC
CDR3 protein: CSVRQSYGYTF

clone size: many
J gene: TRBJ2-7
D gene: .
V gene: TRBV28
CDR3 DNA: TGTGCCAGCTCCGGTATAGGCTACGAGCAGTACTTC
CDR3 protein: CASSGIGYEQYF

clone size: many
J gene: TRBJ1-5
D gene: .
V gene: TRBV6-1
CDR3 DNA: TGTGCCAGCACCAGAATCACATCACGCGGGCCCCAGCATTTT
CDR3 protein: CASTRITSRGPQHF

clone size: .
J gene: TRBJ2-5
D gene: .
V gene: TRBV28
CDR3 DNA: TGTGCCAGCTGGGGAGTGTTGGACAGCCAAGAGACCCAGTACTTC
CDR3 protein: CASWGVLDSQETQYF

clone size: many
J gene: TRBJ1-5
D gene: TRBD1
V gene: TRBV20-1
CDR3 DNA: TGCAGTGTTGGATTACCCACAGGGGGAGATCAGCCCCAGCATTTT
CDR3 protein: CSVGLPTGGDQPQHF

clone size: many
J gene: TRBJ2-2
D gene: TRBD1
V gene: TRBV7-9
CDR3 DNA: TGTGCCAGCAGCTCTCGGACAGGATCCAACACCGGGGAGCTGTTTTTT
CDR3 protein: CASSSRTGSNTGELFF

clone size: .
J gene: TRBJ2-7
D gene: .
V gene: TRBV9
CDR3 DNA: TGTGCCAGCAGCCGTGGAGGGGACTACGAGCAGTACTTC
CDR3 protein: CASSRGGDYEQYF